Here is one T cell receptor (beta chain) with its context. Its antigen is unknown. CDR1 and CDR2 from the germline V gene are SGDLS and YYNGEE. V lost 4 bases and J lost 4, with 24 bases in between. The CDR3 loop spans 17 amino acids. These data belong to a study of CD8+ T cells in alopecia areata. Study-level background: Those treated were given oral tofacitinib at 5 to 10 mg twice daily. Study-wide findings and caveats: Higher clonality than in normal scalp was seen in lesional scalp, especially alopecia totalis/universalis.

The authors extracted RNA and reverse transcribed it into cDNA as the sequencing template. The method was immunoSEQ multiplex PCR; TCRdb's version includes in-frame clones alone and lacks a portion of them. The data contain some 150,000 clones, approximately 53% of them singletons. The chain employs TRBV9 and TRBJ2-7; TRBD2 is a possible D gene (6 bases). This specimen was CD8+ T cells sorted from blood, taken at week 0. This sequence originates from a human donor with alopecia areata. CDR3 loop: CASSLSVEGRGDYEQYF. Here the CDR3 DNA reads TGTGCCAGCAGCCTTAGTGTTGAGGGGCGGGGCGATTACGAGCAGTACTTC.